Listed below are T cell receptor beta chains from one sample, sequenced in a study of beta chain features in type 1 diabetes. TCRdb's table, derived via immunoSEQ multiplex PCR, lists solely in-frame clones and lacks some. The sample carries about 900,000 clones, roughly 17% recorded once. The sample consisted of naive CD4+ T cells from blood. All receptors come from a woman aged 18-29 years in good health. The conserved cysteine and the conserved F or W are not part of the CDR3 here.

V gene,J gene,CDR3 protein
TRBV7-2,TRBJ2-7,ASSLARSLAGGGEQY
TRBV5-6,TRBJ2-3,ASSLAVGVSDTQY
TRBV28,TRBJ1-2,ASTEGIDLYYGYT
TRBV5-8,TRBJ2-7,ASRRRGLYEQY
TRBV11-2,TRBJ2-2,ASGDRVVVTGELF
TRBV7-2,TRBJ2-7,ASSLGGPSYEQY
TRBV7-2,TRBJ2-3,ASSFSGRHTDTQY
TRBV5-1,TRBJ2-7,ASSPGQGGIHEQY
TRBV5-1,TRBJ2-2,ASSWGGAGGEPGTGELF
TRBV7-9,TRBJ2-3,ASVGGTSVTDTQY
TRBV7-3,TRBJ2-3,ASSSGWGRTDTQY
TRBV27,TRBJ2-2,ASSLSRPYTGELF
TRBV4-2,TRBJ2-1,ASSLRLAVIYNEQF
TRBV11-3,TRBJ2-1,ASSPPGLGLYNEQF
TRBV7-2,TRBJ2-7,ASSPGQGTYEQY
TRBV7-2,TRBJ2-7,ASSPGLANYEQY
TRBV4-3,TRBJ1-3,ASSQDATGPYTIY
TRBV7-9,TRBJ2-1,ASSLRGTGTDEQF
TRBV5-6,TRBJ1-1,ASSKTGRADTEAF
TRBV7-9,TRBJ1-5,ASSFGAVGQPQH
TRBV28,TRBJ2-3,ASSFSFYTQY
TRBV18,TRBJ2-3,ASSPLIEDTQY
TRBV5-1,TRBJ2-1,ASSPLVANEQF
TRBV6-6,TRBJ1-5,ASSLKDQPQH
TRBV7-8,TRBJ1-3,ASTGGTSGNTIY
TRBV19,TRBJ2-6,ASRVSGANVLT
TRBV7-2,TRBJ2-2,ASSLLVLPGELF
TRBV11-2,TRBJ2-5,ASSVTSGRQETQY
TRBV2,TRBJ1-5,ASSTPRDADDQPQH
TRBV28,TRBJ1-2,ASSPRWRQTVYGYT